This entry lists 7 T cell receptor beta chains sequenced from one sample in a study of cytomegalovirus exposure and HLA in healthy donors. Using immunoSEQ multiplex PCR, the repertoire was profiled, and TCRdb retains in-frame clones only, with some absent. The sample includes 190,000 or so clones, 80% to 85% of them seen just once. The sample was PBMCs. Receptor source: a young woman in good health and CMV-seropositive.

The CDR3 reads CASSYLTGAEAFF. DNA for the CDR3: TGTGCCAGCAGTTACTTGACAGGGGCTGAAGCTTTCTTT. V and J are TRBV6-5 and TRBJ1-1; 8 nucleotides line up with TRBD1. CDR3 size: 13 residues. Germline trimming cut 1 base from V and 6 bases from J; bases unmatched to any gene: 1. Germline CDR1 reads MNHEY; CDR2 reads SVGAGI.

The CDR3 here is CASSKQGVSNEQFF. CDR3 coding DNA: TGCGCCAGCAGCAAACAGGGGGTATCCAATGAGCAGTTCTTC. The chain recombines TRBV5-1 with TRBJ2-1, with 8 bases identical to TRBD1. The CDR3 contains 14 residues. V was pared by 4 bases and J by 6 bases, with 6 bases of the junction left unmatched. Germline values: CDR1 SGHRS, CDR2 YFSETQ.

The rearrangement links TRBV7-2 to TRBJ2-5, with D possibly matching TRBD2 (5 bases). V lost 1 base to trimming and J lost 1 base, with 7 bases between them. This CDR3 is 14 amino acids long. Germline assignment: CDR1 SGHTA and CDR2 FQGNSA. CDR3 region: CASSLGAGQETQYF. CDR3 coding DNA: TGTGCCAGCAGCTTAGGGGCGGGCCAAGAGACCCAGTACTTC. Complete variable domain (other parts from reference TRBV7-2 and TRBJ2-5): GAGVSQSPSNKVTEKGKDVELRCDPISGHTALYWYRQSLGQGLEFLIYFQGNSAPDKSGLPSDRFSAERTGGSVSTLTIQRTQQEDSAVYLCASSLGAGQETQYFGPGTRLLVL.

The rearrangement links TRBV27 to TRBJ1-6, with 10 nucleotides matching TRBD1. Looked up from germline, CDR1 is MNHEY and CDR2 is SMNVEV (reference sequence). V was clipped by 5 bases and J by 14 bases; unmatched bases: 9. The CDR3 sequence is 14 residues long. The CDR3 DNA sequence: TGTGCCAGCAGTCCGGGACAGGGGACGGGAACCCTCCACTTT. Residues: CASSPGQGTGTLHF.

The V call is TRBV9, the J call TRBJ2-1, with D possibly TRBD2 on 5 matching bases. The V end lost 0 bases, the J end lost 8 bases, and 9 bases lay between the germline ends. The CDR3 totals 13 residues. Germline loops: CDR1 SGDLS, CDR2 YYNGEE. CDR3 sequence reads: CASSVVRGDEQFF. Here the CDR3 DNA reads TGTGCCAGCAGCGTAGTACGGGGTGATGAGCAGTTCTTC.

The chain uses TRBV7-9 and TRBJ1-1; tentative D call: TRBD1 (5 bases). Germline V gene lookup returns CDR1 SEHNR and CDR2 FQNEAQ (reference sequence). The CDR3 length is 15 residues. V was clipped by 1 base and J by 5 bases, with 14 bases between them. The CDR3 sequence is CASSLGWSGRTEAFF. The DNA for the CDR3 is TGTGCCAGCAGCTTAGGGTGGTCAGGGCGGACTGAAGCTTTCTTT.

The chain has TRBV5-4 and TRBJ2-1; 8 nucleotides align to TRBD2. The ends lost 5 bases at V and 3 bases at J; junction bases unmatched: 4. The CDR3 runs 14 residues. The germline gives CDR1 SGHNT, CDR2 YYREEE (reference sequence). CDR3 region: CASSSGTSYNEQFF. In nucleotides, the CDR3 is TGTGCCAGCAGTTCCGGGACTAGCTACAATGAGCAGTTCTTC.